These 13 T cell receptor beta chains originate from one sample sequenced in a study of neurological immune-mediated disorders. Using its own MiXCR run on the 5' RACE reads, TCRdb lists one record per CDR3 protein. The sample yields some 77,000 distinct CDR3 sequences, about 9.7% seen once. The sample taken for sequencing was PBMCs. These receptors originate from a man aged 50-59 years in good health.

This clonotype appeared many times. The rearrangement uses TRBV5-1 and TRBJ2-1; D ambiguous. Trimming stripped 4 bases from V and 4 bases from J, with 9 bases between. The CDR3 is 13 residues long. In germline, CDR1 is SGHRS, CDR2 YFSETQ. DNA of the CDR3: TGCGCCAGCAGCCCGGCTGGGTACAATGAGCAGTTCTTC. This codes for CASSPAGYNEQFF.

This clonotype was observed many times. The chain joins TRBV7-9 to TRBJ1-2; D is unclear. V lost 1 base to trimming and J lost 8 bases, with 14 bases between them. The CDR3 loop spans 14 amino acids. Germline values: CDR1 SEHNR, CDR2 FQNEAQ (reference sequence). The CDR3 DNA sequence: TGTGCCAGCAGCTTAGAGGCTGGGCTTCAGGGCTACACCTTC. It encodes CASSLEAGLQGYTF.

This clonotype has only a few counts. Being one base from a much bigger clone, this may be a read error. The chain employs TRBV2 and TRBJ2-2; a possible D gene is TRBD1 (6 bases). Germline V gives CDR1 SNHLY, CDR2 FYNNEI. The CDR3 consists of 15 residues. The CDR3 sequence: CASSVSGVNTGERFF. The CDR3 bases are TGTGCCAGCAGTGTTTCAGGGGTGAACACCGGGGAGCGGTTTTTT. The full variable domain, completed using reference TRBV2 and TRBJ2-2, is EPEVTQTPSHQVTQMGQEVILRCVPISNHLYFYWYRQILGQKVEFLVSFYNNEISEKSEIFDDQFSVERPDGSNFTLKIRSTKLEDSAMYFCASSVSGVNTGERFFGEGSRLTVL.

Ten or more counts support this clonotype. The CDR3 loop reads CASSLVWGRANTEAFF. The CDR3 nucleotides are TGTGCCAGCAGCTTAGTGTGGGGCAGAGCGAACACTGAAGCTTTCTTT. The chain has TRBV7-2 and TRBJ1-1, with D possibly TRBD1 on 5 matching bases. The germline V gene has CDR1 SGHTA and CDR2 FQGNSA. Trimming stripped 1 base from V and 1 base from J, with 13 bases between. This CDR3 is 16 amino acids long.

Turning to this clonotype: A much larger clone differs from this one at a single base, so this may be a read error. This sequence joins TRBV12-3 or TRBV12-4 and TRBJ2-1; D is unresolved. Trimming shortened V by 7 bases and J by 2 bases, and 15 bases separated the two germline ends. The CDR3 spans 15 residues. The CDR3 coding sequence is TGTGCCAGCACAGAAGGCAGTGACCCCTACAATGAGCAGTTCTTC. Its protein is CASTEGSDPYNEQFF.

This clonotype was recorded at least ten times. J is TRBJ2-3 and V is TRBV7-3; 7 bases line up with TRBD1. Unmatched junction bases numbered 4, after V lost 3 bases and J lost 1 base. Germline CDR1 reads SGHTA; CDR2 reads FQGTGA. This CDR3 comprises 15 residues. The CDR3 loop reads CASSFGQGGTDTQYF. DNA of the CDR3: TGTGCCAGCAGCTTTGGCCAGGGGGGCACAGATACGCAGTATTTT. The whole variable domain, remainder taken from reference TRBV7-3 and TRBJ2-3, is GAGVSQTPSNKVTEKGKYVELRCDPISGHTALYWYRQSLGQGPEFLIYFQGTGAADDSGLPNDRFFAVRPEGSVSTLKIQRTERGDSAVYLCASSFGQGGTDTQYFGPGTRLTVL.

The rearrangement joins TRBV12-3 or TRBV12-4 to TRBJ2-7; D uncertain. This CDR3 has 12 residues. V gave up 5 bases and J gave up 4 bases, with 9 bases separating them. The CDR3, as DNA: TGTGCCAGCAGTCTTGGACGGTACGAGCAGTACTTC. Encoded protein: CASSLGRYEQYF.

This clonotype was seen many times. The V call is TRBV12-3 or TRBV12-4, the J call TRBJ2-7; 8 bases agree with TRBD2. The junction had 3 bases not matched to a gene; V was cut back by 3 bases and J by 2 bases. This CDR3 is built from 14 residues. For the CDR3, the DNA is TGTGCCAGCAGTTTTCCGGGAGGGCCCTACGAGCAGTACTTC. Its protein is CASSFPGGPYEQYF.

This clonotype was counted many times. CDR3 in DNA: TGTGCCAGCAGCTTAGGGACGGGAGGGGGGTCGGATACGCAGTATTTT. It translates to CASSLGTGGGSDTQYF. The genes are TRBV7-9 and TRBJ2-3; 8 bases are a match to TRBD2. This CDR3 region has 16 residues. V was clipped by 1 base and J by 6 bases; unmatched bases: 9. Germline V gene data show CDR1 as SEHNR and CDR2 as FQNEAQ (reference sequence).

This clonotype came up many times. J is TRBJ1-6 and V is TRBV6-2 or TRBV6-3; 7 bases are shared with TRBD1. Trimming cost V 3 bases and J 9 bases; bases outside gene matches: 8. Germline loops: CDR1 MNHEY, CDR2 SVGEGT. The length of the CDR3 is 15 residues. Written as DNA, the CDR3 is TGTGCCAGCAGTTATGCCGACAGGGTTGGTTCACCCCTCCACTTT. This gives the protein CASSYADRVGSPLHF.

This clonotype was observed many times. The J gene is TRBJ2-7, the V gene TRBV20-1; weak D call: TRBD2 (5 bases). Trimming cost V 3 bases and J 2 bases, with 23 bases left between them. This CDR3 is built from 17 residues. The V gene's germline CDR1 is DFQATT and CDR2 SNEGSKA (reference sequence). CDR3 sequence: CSASGAPAGFPTYEQYF. CDR3 DNA sequence: TGCAGTGCTAGTGGCGCTCCCGCGGGTTTCCCTACCTACGAGCAGTACTTC.

This clonotype was seen repeatedly, ten times or more. V gene TRBV6-6 combines with J gene TRBJ2-7; either TRBD1 or TRBD2 may fit D (5 bases each). The CDR3 extends over 12 amino acids. Per germline, CDR1 MNHNY and CDR2 SVGAGI (reference sequence). The germline V and J ends were trimmed by 2 bases and 5 bases, with 7 bases remaining between them. Here the CDR3 reads CASSYGGNEQYF. CDR3 DNA: TGTGCCAGCAGTTACGGGGGTAACGAGCAGTACTTC.

Concerning this clonotype itself: At one of its ends the junction is not consistent with the germline gene, which may arise from a read error. The chain links TRBV28 to TRBJ2-1, with 7 bases lining up with TRBD2. The CDR3 is made up of 18 amino acids. Per germline, CDR1 MDHEN and CDR2 SYDVKM. CDR3 residues: CACSPPPGGTSAYNEQFF. CDR3 nucleotide sequence: TGTGCCTGCAGTCCTCCCCCGGGGGGAACGAGCGCCTACAATGAGCAGTTCTTC.